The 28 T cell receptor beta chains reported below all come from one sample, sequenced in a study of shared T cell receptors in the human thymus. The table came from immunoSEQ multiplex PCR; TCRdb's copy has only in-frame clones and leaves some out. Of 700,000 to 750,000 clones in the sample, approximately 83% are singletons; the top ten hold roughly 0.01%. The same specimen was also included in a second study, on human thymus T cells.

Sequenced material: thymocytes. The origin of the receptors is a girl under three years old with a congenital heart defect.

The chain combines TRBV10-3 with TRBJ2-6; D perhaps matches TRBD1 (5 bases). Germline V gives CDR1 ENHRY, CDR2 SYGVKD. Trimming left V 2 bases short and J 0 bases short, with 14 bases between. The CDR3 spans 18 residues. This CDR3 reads CAISERETVYSGANVLTF. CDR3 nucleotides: TGTGCCATCAGTGAGCGCGAGACAGTTTACTCTGGGGCCAACGTCCTGACTTTC.

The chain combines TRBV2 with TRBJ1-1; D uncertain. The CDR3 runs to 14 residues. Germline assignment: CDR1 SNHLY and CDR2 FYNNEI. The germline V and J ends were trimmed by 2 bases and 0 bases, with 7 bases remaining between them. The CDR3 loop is CASSESIMNTEAFF. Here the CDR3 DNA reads TGTGCCAGCAGTGAAAGCATCATGAACACTGAAGCTTTCTTT.

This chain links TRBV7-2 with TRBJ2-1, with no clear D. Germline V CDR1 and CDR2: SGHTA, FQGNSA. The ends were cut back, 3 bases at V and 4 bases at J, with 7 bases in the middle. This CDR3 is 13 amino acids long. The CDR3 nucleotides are TGTGCCAGCAGCTTCGGCAGGTACAATGAGCAGTTCTTC. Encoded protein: CASSFGRYNEQFF.

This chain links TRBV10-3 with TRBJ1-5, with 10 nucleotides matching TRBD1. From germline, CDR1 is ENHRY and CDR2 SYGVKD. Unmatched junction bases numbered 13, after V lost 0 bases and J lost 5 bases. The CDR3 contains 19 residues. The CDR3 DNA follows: TGTGCCATCAGTGAGTCGTCTATTGGGGGGACAGGGGATCATCAGCCCCAGCATTTT. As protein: CAISESSIGGTGDHQPQHF.

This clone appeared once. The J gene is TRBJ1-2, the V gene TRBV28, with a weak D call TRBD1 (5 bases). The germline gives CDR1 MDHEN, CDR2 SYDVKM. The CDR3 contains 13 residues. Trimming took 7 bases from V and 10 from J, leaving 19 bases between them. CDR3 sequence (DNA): TGTGCCAGCACCCCAACTACAGGACACATCTACACCTTC. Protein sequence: CASTPTTGHIYTF.

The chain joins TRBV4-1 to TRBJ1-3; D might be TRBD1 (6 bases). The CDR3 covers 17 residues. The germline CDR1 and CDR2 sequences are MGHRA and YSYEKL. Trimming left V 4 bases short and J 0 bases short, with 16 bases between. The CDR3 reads CASSPTRTVISGNTIYF. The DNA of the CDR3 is TGCGCCAGCAGCCCCACGCGGACAGTAATCTCTGGAAACACCATATATTTT.

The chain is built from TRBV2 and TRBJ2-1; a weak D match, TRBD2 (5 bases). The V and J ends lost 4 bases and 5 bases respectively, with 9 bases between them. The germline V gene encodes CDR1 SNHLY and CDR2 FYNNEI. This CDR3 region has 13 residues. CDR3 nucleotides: TGTGCCAGCAGTGGGACTTCTGACAATGAGCAGTTCTTC. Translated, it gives CASSGTSDNEQFF.

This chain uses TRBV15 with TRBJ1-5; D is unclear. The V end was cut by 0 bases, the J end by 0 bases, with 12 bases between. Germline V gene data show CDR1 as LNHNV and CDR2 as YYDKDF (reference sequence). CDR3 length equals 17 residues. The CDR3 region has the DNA TGTGCCACCAGCAGAGAGCCGGGTACCCATAGCAATCAGCCCCAGCATTTT. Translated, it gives CATSREPGTHSNQPQHF.

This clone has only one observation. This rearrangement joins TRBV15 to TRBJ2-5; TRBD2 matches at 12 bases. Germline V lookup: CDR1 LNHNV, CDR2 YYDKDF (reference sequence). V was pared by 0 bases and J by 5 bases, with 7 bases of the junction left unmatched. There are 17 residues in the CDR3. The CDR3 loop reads CATSRDRLAGVWETQYF. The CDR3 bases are TGTGCCACCAGCAGAGACAGACTAGCGGGGGTTTGGGAGACCCAGTACTTC.

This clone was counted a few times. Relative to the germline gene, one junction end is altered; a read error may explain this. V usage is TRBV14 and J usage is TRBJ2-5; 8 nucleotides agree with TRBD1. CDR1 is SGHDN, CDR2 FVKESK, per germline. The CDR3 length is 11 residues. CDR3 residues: CASSQGQELDF. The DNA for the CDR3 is TGTGCCAGCAGCCAGGGACAGGAATTAGACTTC.

This CDR3 reads CASSLSGTGDGYGYTF. In nucleotides, the CDR3 is TGTGCCAGCAGTCTCTCCGGGACTGGAGATGGGTATGGCTACACCTTC. V is TRBV27 and J is TRBJ1-2; a possible D gene is TRBD1 (5 bases). Germline V gives CDR1 MNHEY, CDR2 SMNVEV (reference sequence). The germline V and J ends were trimmed by 5 bases and 5 bases, with 21 bases remaining between them. This CDR3 is built from 16 residues.

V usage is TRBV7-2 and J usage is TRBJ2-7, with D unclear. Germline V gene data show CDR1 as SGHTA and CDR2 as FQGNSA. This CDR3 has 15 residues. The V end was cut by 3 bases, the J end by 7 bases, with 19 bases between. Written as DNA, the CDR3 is TGTGCCAGCAGCTTCCTCCGACAATCTGTAGTAGAGCAGTACTTC. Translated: CASSFLRQSVVEQYF.

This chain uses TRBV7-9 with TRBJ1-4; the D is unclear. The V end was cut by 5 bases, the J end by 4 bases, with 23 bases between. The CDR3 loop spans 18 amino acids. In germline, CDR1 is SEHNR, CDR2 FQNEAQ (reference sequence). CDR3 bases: TGTGCCAGCAGCCCCGATACTCAGGCCACTTTTGATAATGAAAAACTGTTTTTT. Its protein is CASSPDTQATFDNEKLFF.

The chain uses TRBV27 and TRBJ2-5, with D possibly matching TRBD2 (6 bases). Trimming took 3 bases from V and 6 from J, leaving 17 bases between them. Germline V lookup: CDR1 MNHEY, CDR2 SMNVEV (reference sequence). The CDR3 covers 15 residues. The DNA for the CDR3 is TGTGCCAGCAGTTTTGACCACGGGGGTAGGAAGACCCAGTACTTC. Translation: CASSFDHGGRKTQYF.

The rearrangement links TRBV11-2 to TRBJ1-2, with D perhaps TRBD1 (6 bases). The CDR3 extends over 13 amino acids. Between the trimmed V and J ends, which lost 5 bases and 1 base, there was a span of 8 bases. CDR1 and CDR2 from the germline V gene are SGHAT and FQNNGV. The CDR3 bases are TGTGCCAGCAGCACCAGGGGTAACTATGGCTACACCTTC. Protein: CASSTRGNYGYTF.

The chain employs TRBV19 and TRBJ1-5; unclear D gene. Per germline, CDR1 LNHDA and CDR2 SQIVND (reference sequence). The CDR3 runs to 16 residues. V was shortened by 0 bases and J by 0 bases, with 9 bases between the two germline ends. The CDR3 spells CASSIDVRYSNQPQHF. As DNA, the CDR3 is TGTGCCAGTAGTATAGATGTCAGATATAGCAATCAGCCCCAGCATTTT.

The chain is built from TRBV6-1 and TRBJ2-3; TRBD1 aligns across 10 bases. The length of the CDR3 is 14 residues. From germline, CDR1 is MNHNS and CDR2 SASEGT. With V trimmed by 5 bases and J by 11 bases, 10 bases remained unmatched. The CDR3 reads CASSRPTGGGGQYF. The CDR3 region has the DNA TGTGCCAGCAGTAGACCGACAGGGGGCGGGGGGCAGTATTTT.

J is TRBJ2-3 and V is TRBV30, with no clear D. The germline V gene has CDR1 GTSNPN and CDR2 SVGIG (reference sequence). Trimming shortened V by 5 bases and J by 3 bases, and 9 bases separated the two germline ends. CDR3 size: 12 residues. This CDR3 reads CAWGLGTDTQYF. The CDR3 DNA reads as TGTGCCTGGGGCCTAGGAACAGATACGCAGTATTTT.

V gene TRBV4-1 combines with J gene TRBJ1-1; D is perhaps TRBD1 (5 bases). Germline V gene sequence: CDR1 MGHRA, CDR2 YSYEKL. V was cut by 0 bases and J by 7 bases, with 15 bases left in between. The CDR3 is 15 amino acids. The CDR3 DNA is TGCGCCAGCAGCCAAGACCCCGACATTCAGGGTGAAGCTTTCTTT. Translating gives CASSQDPDIQGEAFF.

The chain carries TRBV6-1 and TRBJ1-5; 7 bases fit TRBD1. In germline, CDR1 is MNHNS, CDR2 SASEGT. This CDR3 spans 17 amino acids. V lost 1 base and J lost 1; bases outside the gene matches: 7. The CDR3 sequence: CASSEVPGRGSNQPQHF. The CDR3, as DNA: TGTGCCAGCAGTGAAGTCCCTGGCAGGGGGAGCAATCAGCCCCAGCATTTT.

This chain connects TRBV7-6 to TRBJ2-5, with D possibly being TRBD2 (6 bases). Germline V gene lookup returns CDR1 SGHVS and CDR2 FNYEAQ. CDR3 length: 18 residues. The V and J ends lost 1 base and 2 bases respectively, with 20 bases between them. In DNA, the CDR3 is TGTGCCAGCAGCTTAGTGGCGGGGCCAAAACACAAACAAGAGACCCAGTACTTC. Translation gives CASSLVAGPKHKQETQYF.

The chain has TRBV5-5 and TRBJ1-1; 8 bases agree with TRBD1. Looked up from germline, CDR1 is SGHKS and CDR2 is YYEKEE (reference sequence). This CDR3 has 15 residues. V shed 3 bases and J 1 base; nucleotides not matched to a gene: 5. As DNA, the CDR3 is TGTGCCAGCAGCTGGACAGGGAGGGCGAACACTGAAGCTTTCTTT. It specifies CASSWTGRANTEAFF.

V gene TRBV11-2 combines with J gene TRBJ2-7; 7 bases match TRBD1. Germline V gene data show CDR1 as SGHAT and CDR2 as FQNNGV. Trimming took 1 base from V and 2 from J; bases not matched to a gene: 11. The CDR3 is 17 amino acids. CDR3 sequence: CASSLGALTGYPYEQYF. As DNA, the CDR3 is TGTGCCAGCAGCTTAGGAGCTCTGACAGGGTACCCCTACGAGCAGTACTTC.

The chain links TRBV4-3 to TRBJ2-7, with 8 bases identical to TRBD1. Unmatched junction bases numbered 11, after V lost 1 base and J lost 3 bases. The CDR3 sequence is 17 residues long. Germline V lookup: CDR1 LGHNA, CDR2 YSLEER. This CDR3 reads CASSQAPRTGGDYEQYF. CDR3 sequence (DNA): TGCGCCAGCAGCCAAGCACCGAGAACAGGGGGTGACTACGAGCAGTACTTC.

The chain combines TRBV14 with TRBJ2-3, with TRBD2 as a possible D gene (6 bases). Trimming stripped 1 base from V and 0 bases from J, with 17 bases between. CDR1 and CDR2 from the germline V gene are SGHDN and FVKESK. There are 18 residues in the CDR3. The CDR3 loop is CASSQVRRVGRSTDTQYF. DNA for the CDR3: TGTGCCAGCAGCCAAGTGAGGAGGGTGGGACGGAGCACAGATACGCAGTATTTT. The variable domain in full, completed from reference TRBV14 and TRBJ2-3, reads EAGVTQFPSHSVIEKGQTVTLRCDPISGHDNLYWYRRVMGKEIKFLLHFVKESKQDESGMPNNRFLAERTGGTYSTLKVQPAELEDSGVYFCASSQVRRVGRSTDTQYFGPGTRLTVL.

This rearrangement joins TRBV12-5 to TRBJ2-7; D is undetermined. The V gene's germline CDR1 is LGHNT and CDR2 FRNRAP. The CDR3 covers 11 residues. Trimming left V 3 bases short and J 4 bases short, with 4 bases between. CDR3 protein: CASGFRYEQYF. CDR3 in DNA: TGTGCTAGTGGTTTTCGGTACGAGCAGTACTTC.

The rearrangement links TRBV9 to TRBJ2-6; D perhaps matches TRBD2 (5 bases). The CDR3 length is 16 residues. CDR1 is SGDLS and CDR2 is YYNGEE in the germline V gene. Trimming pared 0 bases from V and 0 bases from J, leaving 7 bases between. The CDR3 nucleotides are TGTGCCAGCAGCGTAGTTGGACTCTCTGGGGCCAACGTCCTGACTTTC. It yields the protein CASSVVGLSGANVLTF.

For the CDR3, the DNA is TGTGCCAGCAGCACGACCTCAGGGGTGAGGACTGAAGCTTTCTTT. Amino acids: CASSTTSGVRTEAFF. This chain uses TRBV5-4 with TRBJ1-1; maybe TRBD1 (6 bases). Trimming pared 4 bases from V and 5 bases from J, leaving 18 bases between. Germline CDR1 is SGHNT and CDR2 is YYREEE (reference sequence). CDR3 length: 15 amino acids.